This T cell receptor (beta chain) was retrieved from a study of human T cells and chemical hapten exposure. Looking at the study overall: Alopecia areata, totalis and universalis patients, mostly female, were included. Study conclusions and caveats: It should be noted that donors had alopecia, so their immune response may differ from healthy people's.

This clonotype was seen a few times. Antigen unknown. Time point: patch test 3, about 24 weeks after DPC sensitization. The sample's treatment: therapeutic diphenylcyclopropenone sensitization with weekly scalp DPC. Germline CDR1 is MNHEY and CDR2 is SVGEGT. The CDR3 extends over 17 amino acids. The V end was cut by 2 bases, the J end by 2 bases, with 19 bases between. The library tagged individual cDNA molecules with unique molecular identifiers. Each CDR3 protein is one row after TCRdb ran MiXCR on the RACE reads. Of under 130,000 distinct CDR3 sequences in the sample, about 34% are singletons; the top ten hold around 2.7%.

This sequence originates from a man in his forties with alopecia areata. Some clones in this sample may be carry-over from other donors' samples. The input for sequencing was whole blood, taken in connection with sensitization to the hapten diphenylcyclopropenone (DPC). The V gene is TRBV6-2 or TRBV6-3, the J gene TRBJ2-7; possibly TRBD1 or TRBD2 for D (5 bases each). The CDR3 protein is CASSYPSRGPPTYEQYF. CDR3 DNA sequence: TGTGCCAGCAGTTACCCGAGCCGGGGACCCCCGACCTACGAGCAGTACTTC.